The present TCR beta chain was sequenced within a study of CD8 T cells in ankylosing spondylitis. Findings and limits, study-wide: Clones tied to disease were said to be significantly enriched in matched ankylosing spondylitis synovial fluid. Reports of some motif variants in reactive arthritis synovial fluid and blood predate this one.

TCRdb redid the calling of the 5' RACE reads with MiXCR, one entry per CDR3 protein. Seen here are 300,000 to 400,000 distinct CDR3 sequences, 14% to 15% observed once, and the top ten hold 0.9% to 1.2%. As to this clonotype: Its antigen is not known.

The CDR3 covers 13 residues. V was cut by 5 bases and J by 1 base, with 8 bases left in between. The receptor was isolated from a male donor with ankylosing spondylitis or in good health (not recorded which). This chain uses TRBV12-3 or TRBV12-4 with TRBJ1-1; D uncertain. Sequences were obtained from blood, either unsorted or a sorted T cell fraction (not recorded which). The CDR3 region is CASSVSANTEAFF. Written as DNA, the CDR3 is TGTGCCAGCAGTGTTTCGGCGAACACTGAAGCTTTCTTT.